The 26 T cell receptor beta chains below come from one sample, sequenced in a study of CD8 T cells in ankylosing spondylitis. TCRdb fed the 5' RACE reads into MiXCR, producing one record per CDR3 protein. The sample records some 30,000 distinct CDR3 sequences, roughly 7.2% being singletons. Sequenced material: blood, either unsorted or a sorted T cell fraction (not recorded which). The receptors derive from a male donor with ankylosing spondylitis or in good health (not recorded which).

Many counts were recorded for this clonotype. The chain combines TRBV5-1 with TRBJ2-7, with 7 bases fitting TRBD2. Germline V lookup: CDR1 SGHRS, CDR2 YFSETQ. V lost 4 bases and J lost 3; bases outside the gene matches: 7. The CDR3 runs to 14 residues. The CDR3 reads CASSLSGNRYEQYF. The DNA of the CDR3 is TGCGCCAGCAGCCTCAGCGGGAACCGCTACGAGCAGTACTTC.

There are many counts of this clonotype. This clone may be a read error of a much larger clone one base away. The V gene is TRBV21-1, the J gene TRBJ2-1. TRBV21-1 counts as a pseudogene. The length of the CDR3 is 15 residues. CDR3 amino acids: CTSSKVRAAYNEQFF. CDR3 nucleotide sequence: TGTACCAGCAGCAAAGTGCGGGCAGCCTACAATGAGCAGTTCTTC.

This clonotype was recorded at least ten times. The chain uses TRBV5-6 and TRBJ1-2, with TRBD1 as a possible D gene (6 bases). Trimming stripped 5 bases from V and 5 bases from J, with 13 bases between. CDR3 size: 13 residues. Germline V gene sequence: CDR1 SGHDT, CDR2 YYEEEE. The CDR3 region is CASRSRGEYGYTF. CDR3 nucleotide sequence: TGTGCCAGCAGGTCCAGGGGAGAGTATGGCTACACCTTC. Supplemented by reference TRBV5-6 and TRBJ1-2, the full variable domain reads DAGVTQSPTHLIKTRGQQVTLRCSPKSGHDTVSWYQQALGQGPQFIFQYYEEEERQRGNFPDRFSGHQFPNYSSELNVNALLLGDSALYLCASRSRGEYGYTFGSGTRLTVV.

V is TRBV11-2 and J is TRBJ2-3, with 9 bases that match TRBD2. J was trimmed by 0 bases and V by 1 base; bases with no gene match: 2. CDR1 is SGHAT, CDR2 FQNNGV, per germline. The CDR3 runs to 16 residues. CDR3 residues: CASSLGTSVSTDTQYF. The CDR3 coding sequence is TGTGCCAGCAGCTTAGGGACTAGCGTAAGCACAGATACGCAGTATTTT.

This clonotype occurred many times. The J gene is TRBJ2-1, the V gene TRBV2; no clear D. This CDR3 is 10 amino acids long. Trimming stripped 5 bases from V and 9 bases from J, with 5 bases between. Germline assignment: CDR1 SNHLY and CDR2 FYNNEI. CDR3 coding DNA: TGTGCCAGCAGTCTCAGTGAGCAGTTCTTC. It codes for CASSLSEQFF.

V usage is TRBV7-2 and J usage is TRBJ1-3; D unclear. The V gene lost 1 base and the J gene lost 1 base, with 8 bases spanning the gap. The length of the CDR3 is 15 residues. The V gene's germline CDR1 is SGHTA and CDR2 FQGNSA. CDR3 residues: CASSLVGKSGNTIYF. CDR3 coding DNA: TGTGCCAGCAGCTTAGTAGGGAAATCTGGAAACACCATATATTTT. Full variable domain (remainder filled in from reference TRBV7-2 and TRBJ1-3): GAGVSQSPSNKVTEKGKDVELRCDPISGHTALYWYRQSLGQGLEFLIYFQGNSAPDKSGLPSDRFSAERTGGSVSTLTIQRTQQEDSAVYLCASSLVGKSGNTIYFGEGSWLTVV.

This clonotype was seen at least ten times. This rearrangement joins TRBV7-8 to TRBJ2-1; 8 positions match TRBD2. Germline-derived CDR1 and CDR2 are SGHVS and FQNEAQ. The length of the CDR3 is 12 residues. J was trimmed by 13 bases and V by 1 base; bases with no gene match: 3. CDR3 amino acids: CASSLVGTRQFF. The CDR3 nucleotides read TGTGCCAGCAGCTTAGTCGGGACTAGACAGTTCTTC.

The sample holds many counts of this clonotype. The gene calls are TRBV12-3 or TRBV12-4 and TRBJ2-1; D unresolved. The V end was cut by 3 bases, the J end by 4 bases, with 16 bases between. The CDR3 runs to 16 residues. The CDR3 region has the DNA TGTGCCAGCAGTTTGCGTGTCAGGCCCCCTTACAATGAGCAGTTCTTC. Its translation: CASSLRVRPPYNEQFF.

The J gene is TRBJ2-5, the V gene TRBV3-1; unclear D gene. CDR1 is LGHDT, CDR2 YNNKEL, per germline (reference sequence). V lost 4 bases to trimming and J lost 5 bases, with 14 bases between them. The CDR3 is 14 amino acids. CDR3 nucleotides: TGTGCCAGCAGCCCCCGGGTCTGGCGGGAGACCCAGTACTTC. Translated, it gives CASSPRVWRETQYF.

This clonotype has a count of ten or more. V is TRBV30 and J is TRBJ2-1, with D possibly TRBD2 on 6 matching bases. Germline CDR1 and CDR2: GTSNPN and SVGIG (reference sequence). V lost 2 bases to trimming and J lost 8 bases, with 13 bases between them. There are 13 residues in the CDR3. The CDR3 sequence is CAWSSGGIYEQFF. The CDR3, as DNA: TGTGCCTGGAGTAGCGGCGGGATCTATGAGCAGTTCTTC. The full variable domain, rest sourced from reference TRBV30 and TRBJ2-1, is SQTIHQWPATLVQPVGSPLSLECTVEGTSNPNLYWYRQAAGRGLQLLFYSVGIGQISSEVPQNLSASRPQDRQFILSSKKLLLSDSGFYLCAWSSGGIYEQFFGPGTRLTVL.

In the case of this clonotype: A clone one base away is much larger, so this may be a read error. The V gene is TRBV3-1, the J gene TRBJ2-1; D possibly corresponds to TRBD2 (5 bases). V gave up 1 base and J gave up 3 bases, with 13 bases separating them. This CDR3 is built from 16 residues. Germline V gives CDR1 LGHDT, CDR2 YNNKEL (reference sequence). CDR3 bases: TGTGCCAGCAGCCAAGGGCTAGCCCAACACTACAATGAGCAGTTCTTC. It codes for CASSQGLAQHYNEQFF.

This clonotype was observed a few times. The rearrangement uses TRBV5-1 and TRBJ1-2; weak D call: TRBD1 (5 bases). Germline-derived CDR1 and CDR2 are SGHRS and YFSETQ. The CDR3 is made up of 14 amino acids. The V and J ends lost 2 bases and 4 bases respectively, with 12 bases between them. DNA for the CDR3: TGCGCCAGCAGCTTCCGGGACGCAAGCTATGGCTACACCTTC. It is translated as CASSFRDASYGYTF.

This chain joins TRBV3-1 and TRBJ2-5, with no clear D. The germline gives CDR1 LGHDT, CDR2 YNNKEL (reference sequence). The CDR3 covers 15 residues. V was pared by 11 bases and J by 4 bases, with 23 bases between. This CDR3 is CACSQDSWLGETQYF. The CDR3 DNA follows: TGTGCCTGCTCCCAAGATTCGTGGCTGGGAGAGACCCAGTACTTC.

The chain couples TRBV19 to TRBJ1-4, with unresolved D. The CDR3 extends over 13 amino acids. Trimming removed 5 bases from V and 8 bases from J, with 12 bases in between. Germline CDR1 reads LNHDA; CDR2 reads SQIVND (reference sequence). The CDR3 DNA follows: TGTGCCAGTAGTTCCCCAGGCGGGGAAAAACTGTTTTTT. Its translation is CASSSPGGEKLFF.

The genes are TRBV6-1 and TRBJ2-1; TRBD2 matches at 11 bases. Germline CDR1 reads MNHNS; CDR2 reads SASEGT. The CDR3 covers 17 residues. The V segment lost 5 bases and the J segment 4 bases; nucleotides outside the gene matches: 10. In nucleotides, the CDR3 is TGTGCCAGCAGTCTTACCCCTAGCGGGGGGTCTTACAATGAGCAGTTCTTC. Protein product: CASSLTPSGGSYNEQFF.

This clonotype was found many times. V usage is TRBV20-1 and J usage is TRBJ2-2; D is perhaps TRBD1 (6 bases). V was clipped by 0 bases and J by 4 bases, with 12 bases between them. This CDR3 is 15 amino acids long. The germline CDR1 and CDR2 sequences are DFQATT and SNEGSKA (reference sequence). For the CDR3, the DNA is TGCAGTGCTAGAGAACAGGGTAGCTTCACCGGGGAGCTGTTTTTT. It is translated as CSAREQGSFTGELFF.

This clonotype has ten or more counts. The chain is built from TRBV29-1 and TRBJ2-7; TRBD1 matches at 8 bases. Germline V gene lookup returns CDR1 SQVTM and CDR2 ANQGSEA. The CDR3 runs 14 residues. The trim removed 5 bases at V and 3 bases at J, leaving 9 bases unmatched. CDR3: CSVSRGQGDYEQYF. In nucleotides, the CDR3 is TGCAGCGTTTCTCGAGGACAGGGAGACTACGAGCAGTACTTC.

The chain joins TRBV4-2 to TRBJ2-1; 8 positions match TRBD1. CDR1 is LGHNA and CDR2 is YNFKEQ in the germline V gene. V gave up 10 bases and J gave up 2 bases; unmatched junction bases: 13. CDR3 length: 16 residues. CDR3 residues: CAMGLDRGATYNEQFF. DNA of the CDR3: TGTGCCATGGGCCTTGACAGGGGTGCTACCTACAATGAGCAGTTCTTC.

This clonotype appeared many times. The chain employs TRBV3-1 and TRBJ1-1; D may be TRBD1 (5 bases). V gave up 7 bases and J gave up 8 bases, with 17 bases separating them. The V gene's germline CDR1 is LGHDT and CDR2 YNNKEL (reference sequence). CDR3 length: 13 amino acids. The CDR3 loop reads CASIPLGGKEAFF. The CDR3, as DNA: TGTGCCAGCATACCACTGGGGGGGAAGGAAGCTTTCTTT.

This clonotype was detected ten times or more. V and J are TRBV3-1 and TRBJ2-2; perhaps TRBD2 as D (5 bases). V lost 4 bases and J lost 2, with 11 bases in between. Germline CDR1 reads LGHDT; CDR2 reads YNNKEL (reference sequence). There are 15 residues in the CDR3. Here the CDR3 DNA reads TGTGCCAGCAGCCCGGGGATGATAAACACCGGGGAGCTGTTTTTT. As protein: CASSPGMINTGELFF.

This clonotype was counted many times. V usage is TRBV5-1 and J usage is TRBJ1-6; 7 bases agree with TRBD1. Losses at the gene ends were 4 bases for V and 4 bases for J; bases not matched to a gene: 5. This CDR3 contains 15 residues. The germline V gene encodes CDR1 SGHRS and CDR2 YFSETQ. The CDR3 protein is CASSQGTAYNSPLHF. The CDR3 DNA sequence: TGCGCCAGCAGCCAGGGGACAGCTTATAATTCACCCCTCCACTTT.

This clonotype appeared many times. The chain joins TRBV5-1 to TRBJ2-6; unclear D gene. Trimming cost V 2 bases and J 0 bases, with 6 bases left between them. Germline CDR1 reads SGHRS; CDR2 reads YFSETQ. The CDR3 is 15 residues long. The CDR3 DNA reads TGCGCCAGCAGCTTAGGGTACTCTGGGGCCAACGTCCTGACTTTC. Its translation is CASSLGYSGANVLTF.

This clonotype was seen at least ten times. This chain joins TRBV18 and TRBJ2-7; D is perhaps TRBD2 (5 bases). CDR1 is KGHSH, CDR2 LQKENI, per germline. The V end was cut by 4 bases, the J end by 2 bases, with 12 bases between. The CDR3 is made up of 14 amino acids. CDR3 nucleotides: TGTGCCAGCTCACGAAGCGGTCCTCCCTACGAGCAGTACTTC. Encoded protein: CASSRSGPPYEQYF.

This clonotype has at least ten counts. The chain combines TRBV28 with TRBJ2-5; tentative D call: TRBD2 (6 bases). Looked up from germline, CDR1 is MDHEN and CDR2 is SYDVKM. Trimming shortened V by 4 bases and J by 0 bases, and 6 bases separated the two germline ends. The CDR3 has 13 amino acids. The CDR3 DNA follows: TGTGCCAGCAGTTCGGGAGACCAAGAGACCCAGTACTTC. Translated, it gives CASSSGDQETQYF.

In its sample, this clonotype was seen many times. The CDR3 nucleotides read TGTGCCAGCAGCCAGCGGGCTACTGCAGATACGCAGTATTTT. Translation gives CASSQRATADTQYF. The chain is built from TRBV7-3 and TRBJ2-3; D possibly corresponds to TRBD2 (6 bases). This CDR3 is built from 14 residues. The germline CDR1 and CDR2 sequences are SGHTA and FQGTGA. Trimming stripped 5 bases from V and 4 bases from J, with 13 bases between.

The chain's CDR3 is CASSLGQGSNEQFF. The DNA of the CDR3 is TGTGCCAGCAGTTTAGGCCAGGGAAGCAATGAGCAGTTCTTC. V is TRBV28 and J is TRBJ2-1; D is possibly TRBD1 (5 bases). V dropped 2 bases and J dropped 6 bases, with 11 bases sitting between them. CDR3 length equals 14 residues. The germline V gene has CDR1 MDHEN and CDR2 SYDVKM. The full variable domain, completed using reference TRBV28 and TRBJ2-1, is DVKVTQSSRYLVKRTGEKVFLECVQDMDHENMFWYRQDPGLGLRLIYFSYDVKMKEKGDIPEGYSVSREKKERFSLILESASTNQTSMYLCASSLGQGSNEQFFGPGTRLTVL.